This entry features one T cell receptor (beta chain) sequence. This entry comes from a study of blood T cell repertoires in COVID-19. The assay was immunoSEQ multiplex PCR, and TCRdb's table has in-frame clones only and misses some. The table lists hundreds of thousands of clones, 83% of them singletons. From germline, CDR1 is LGHNA and CDR2 YNFKEQ. V was cut by 3 bases and J by 5 bases, with 28 bases left in between. The CDR3 totals 19 residues. The sequence was obtained from a woman between 50 and 59 years old who had recovered from COVID-19. This chain links TRBV4-2 with TRBJ1-1, with D unclear. Sequencing input: peripheral blood. This CDR3 reads CASSHTPWVQEDVYTEAFF. CDR3 nucleotides: TGTGCCAGCAGCCATACCCCATGGGTGCAAGAGGATGTGTATACTGAAGCTTTCTTT.